This entry lists 24 T cell receptor beta chains sequenced from one sample in a study of T cells in Graves' hyperthyroidism and ophthalmopathy (dated by TCRdb to the late 2010s). The library was produced with multiplex PCR. Sequenced using an Illumina HiSeq 2000. TCR beta CDR3 regions were amplified from RNA transcripts. The first round of RT-PCR for the TCR CDR3 was performed with the HTBI primer set and the Qiagen OneStep RT-PCR kit. The raw public data were reprocessed by TCRdb itself: fastp quality trimming at Q25, MiXCR clonotype calling, in-frame beta chains only. Each entry merges the rows of one CDR3 protein and shows their most common DNA and genes. This sample gives around 720,000 distinct CDR3 sequences in total; approximately 36% of them show up just once. In total, the top ten clones hold roughly 30% of the sample. Sequenced: blood. The receptors come from a woman in her thirties or forties with Graves' hyperthyroidism.

This clonotype was seen more than once but under ten times. The gene calls are TRBV29-1 and TRBJ1-2, with D unresolved. The CDR3 contains 14 residues. CDR1 is SQVTM and CDR2 is ANQGSEA in the germline V gene. Deletions cut 0 bases from V and 1 base from J, with 9 bases between. The CDR3 DNA sequence: TGCAGCGTTGAAGATCAGGACCTTAACTATGGCTACACCTTC. This encodes CSVEDQDLNYGYTF.

V is TRBV28 and J is TRBJ1-6; TRBD1 agrees at 7 bases. CDR3 length equals 15 residues. From germline, CDR1 is MDHEN and CDR2 SYDVKM. After removal of 5 bases from V and 7 bases from J, the junction contained 8 bases not matched to a gene. In DNA form, the CDR3 reads TGTGCCAGCAGTACCGACAGGGAGACCAATTCACCCCTCCACTTT. Translation: CASSTDRETNSPLHF. The whole variable domain, remainder taken from reference TRBV28 and TRBJ1-6, is DVKVTQSSRYLVKRTGEKVFLECVQDMDHENMFWYRQDPGLGLRLIYFSYDVKMKEKGDIPEGYSVSREKKERFSLILESASTNQTSMYLCASSTDRETNSPLHFGNGTRLTVT.

V is TRBV20-1 and J is TRBJ1-2; D uncertain. The germline V gene has CDR1 DFQATT and CDR2 SNEGSKA (reference sequence). The germline V and J ends were trimmed by 8 bases and 7 bases, with 14 bases remaining between them. The length of the CDR3 is 11 residues. Written as DNA, the CDR3 is TGCAGTTTCTGGCCCTGGGTTGGCTACACCTTC. Residues: CSFWPWVGYTF.

This clonotype was seen repeatedly, ten times or more. A much larger clone sits a single nucleotide away, making a read error possible. The V gene is TRBV20-1, the J gene TRBJ2-5; no clear D. Germline values: CDR1 DFQATT, CDR2 SNEGSKA (reference sequence). V was shortened by 2 bases and J by 2 bases, with 0 bases between the two germline ends. CDR3 length equals 10 residues. CDR3 nucleotide sequence: TGCAGTGCTAGACAAGAGACCCAGTACTTC. This encodes CSARQETQYF.

There are many counts of this clonotype. The chain carries TRBV12-3 or TRBV12-4 and TRBJ1-1; D uncertain. The CDR3 has 14 amino acids. V lost 6 bases to trimming and J lost 1 base, with 12 bases between them. CDR3 sequence (DNA): TGTGCCAGCAGCGACGGGAGTTGGAACACTGAAGCTTTCTTT. It is translated as CASSDGSWNTEAFF.

The table lists this clonotype with many counts. The rearrangement joins TRBV25-1 to TRBJ1-4; D remains unclear. Germline V gene lookup returns CDR1 MGHDK and CDR2 SYGVNS. Trimming cost V 0 bases and J 8 bases, with 7 bases left between them. The CDR3 covers 13 residues. The CDR3 loop is CASSEYIGEKLFF. The CDR3 DNA reads TGTGCCAGCAGTGAATATATCGGGGAAAAACTGTTTTTT. Looking up the rest from reference TRBV25-1 and TRBJ1-4 gives the full variable domain: EADIYQTPRYLVIGTGKKITLECSQTMGHDKMYWYQQDPGMELHLIHYSYGVNSTEKGDLSSESTVSRIRTEHFPLTLESARPSHTSQYLCASSEYIGEKLFFGSGTQLSVL.

The V and J genes are TRBV20-1 and TRBJ2-1; 9 nucleotides match TRBD2. Germline V CDR1 and CDR2: DFQATT, SNEGSKA (reference sequence). This CDR3 comprises 16 residues. V lost 3 bases to trimming and J lost 3 bases; unmatched junction nucleotides: 9. CDR3 region: CSARSRLAGNYNEQFF. The CDR3, as DNA: TGCAGTGCTAGGTCGAGGCTAGCGGGAAACTACAATGAGCAGTTCTTC.

Many counts were recorded for this clonotype. The chain employs TRBV7-2 and TRBJ1-6; 8 bases agree with TRBD1. J gave up 10 bases and V 3 bases, and 5 bases lay outside the gene matches. This CDR3 has 14 amino acids. CDR1 and CDR2 from the germline V gene are SGHTA and FQGNSA. The CDR3 DNA reads as TGTGCCAGCAGCTTTTCAGGGGGCCACTCACCCCTCCACTTT. Translation gives CASSFSGGHSPLHF.

There are a few counts of this clonotype. V and J are TRBV4-3 and TRBJ2-2, with D unclear. Germline loops: CDR1 LGHNA, CDR2 YSLEER. This CDR3 contains 14 residues. Trimming removed 3 bases at V and 3 bases at J, with 8 bases between. CDR3 sequence (DNA): TGCGCCAGCAGCCAGCTAAGCGACACCGGGGAGCTGTTTTTT. Amino acids: CASSQLSDTGELFF.

This clonotype was found many times. CDR3 in amino acids: CASSPQSGVGEQYF. The CDR3 bases are TGTGCCAGCAGCCCTCAGAGTGGGGTTGGGGAGCAGTACTTC. The V and J genes are TRBV7-9 and TRBJ2-7, with unresolved D. Germline assignment: CDR1 SEHNR and CDR2 FQNEAQ (reference sequence). V lost 5 bases and J 7 bases, leaving 18 bases between the germline ends. There are 14 residues in the CDR3.

V usage is TRBV6-6 and J usage is TRBJ1-4; possibly TRBD1 for D (5 bases). Trimming cost V 6 bases and J 9 bases, with 17 bases left between them. Per germline, CDR1 MNHNY and CDR2 SVGAGI (reference sequence). The CDR3 consists of 14 residues. The CDR3 spells CASSLSGDFKKLFF. Written as DNA, the CDR3 is TGTGCCAGCAGCCTTTCGGGGGATTTCAAAAAACTGTTTTTT.

The chain uses TRBV7-2 and TRBJ1-1, with 9 bases aligning to TRBD1. This CDR3 is 17 amino acids long. V dropped 8 bases and J dropped 10; count of bases not matched to a gene: 23. Germline CDR1 is SGHTA and CDR2 is FQGNSA. CDR3 amino acids: CASGGTMGTGSSLLAFF. The CDR3 coding sequence is TGTGCCAGCGGTGGAACGATGGGGACAGGGTCATCACTTTTAGCTTTCTTT.

The V gene is TRBV12-3 or TRBV12-4, the J gene TRBJ1-1; D call uncertain. Trimming pared 5 bases from V and 0 bases from J, leaving 10 bases between. The CDR3 consists of 14 residues. CDR3 residues: CASSRSNLNTEAFF. The CDR3 coding sequence is TGTGCCAGCAGTCGATCTAACCTGAACACTGAAGCTTTCTTT.

This chain uses TRBV29-1 with TRBJ2-7, with 10 bases fitting TRBD1. The germline V gene encodes CDR1 SQVTM and CDR2 ANQGSEA. This CDR3 has 12 residues. CDR3 in DNA: TGCAGTGGGGACAGGGGAGCCCACGAGCAGTACTTC. Translation: CSGDRGAHEQYF.

The rearrangement links TRBV6-1 to TRBJ2-7, with D tentatively TRBD1 or TRBD2 (5 bases each). CDR3 size: 15 residues. V was cut by 6 bases and J by 2 bases, with 17 bases left in between. Germline lookup yields CDR1 MNHNS and CDR2 SASEGT. The CDR3 is CASRSGPITTYEQYF. CDR3 sequence (DNA): TGTGCCAGCAGGTCGGGACCCATAACCACCTACGAGCAGTACTTC.

The chain joins TRBV7-2 to TRBJ1-4; the match to TRBD1 covers 9 bases. The CDR3 is made up of 16 amino acids. J was trimmed by 8 bases and V by 4 bases; bases with no gene match: 11. Germline V gives CDR1 SGHTA, CDR2 FQGNSA. The CDR3 DNA is TGTGCCAGCAGCTCAGCGCAGGGACAGGGCCGGGAAAAACTGTTTTTT. The encoded protein is CASSSAQGQGREKLFF.

The V and J genes are TRBV2 and TRBJ2-1, with D possibly being TRBD2 (5 bases). The ends were cut back, 6 bases at V and 0 bases at J, with 9 bases in the middle. The V gene's germline CDR1 is SNHLY and CDR2 FYNNEI. This CDR3 has 14 amino acids. CDR3 nucleotide sequence: TGTGCCAGCAGGGACTCAAGCTCCTACAATGAGCAGTTCTTC. It is translated as CASRDSSSYNEQFF.

This chain connects TRBV2 to TRBJ2-1; tentative D call: TRBD1 (6 bases). Germline-derived CDR1 and CDR2 are SNHLY and FYNNEI. Deletions cut 1 base from V and 3 bases from J, with 7 bases between. The CDR3 has 14 amino acids. Here the CDR3 DNA reads TGTGCCAGCAGTGAAGTGGACAGCTACAATGAGCAGTTCTTC. Translation: CASSEVDSYNEQFF.

This clonotype was recorded a few times. The chain couples TRBV12-3 or TRBV12-4 to TRBJ1-5; D might be TRBD1 (6 bases). This CDR3 is built from 15 residues. Between the trimmed V and J ends, which lost 5 bases and 2 bases, there was a span of 13 bases. The CDR3 reads CASSTGFGGNQPQHF. In DNA form, the CDR3 reads TGTGCCAGCAGTACAGGGTTCGGGGGCAATCAGCCCCAGCATTTT.

In its sample, this clonotype was seen many times. The chain carries TRBV7-8 and TRBJ1-6; D is possibly TRBD1 (5 bases). The V and J ends lost 5 bases and 6 bases respectively, with 17 bases between them. This CDR3 is built from 16 residues. Germline-derived CDR1 and CDR2 are SGHVS and FQNEAQ. The CDR3 reads CASSAQETVFNSPLHF. The CDR3 bases are TGTGCCAGCAGCGCCCAGGAGACAGTCTTTAATTCACCCCTCCACTTT. Complete variable domain (other parts from reference TRBV7-8 and TRBJ1-6): GAGVSQSPRYKVAKRGQDVALRCDPISGHVSLFWYQQALGQGPEFLTYFQNEAQLDKSGLPSDRFFAERPEGSVSTLKIQRTQQEDSAVYLCASSAQETVFNSPLHFGNGTRLTVT.

The chain joins TRBV10-3 to TRBJ1-2, with 8 bases matching TRBD1. Germline values: CDR1 ENHRY, CDR2 SYGVKD. V shed 6 bases and J 7 bases; nucleotides not matched to a gene: 10. This CDR3 has 14 residues. The CDR3 sequence: CAISDGQGYGGYTF. The DNA for the CDR3 is TGTGCCATCAGCGACGGACAGGGCTACGGTGGCTACACCTTC.

This clonotype was detected a few times. The chain links TRBV15 to TRBJ1-6; TRBD1 is a possible D gene (6 bases). The ends were cut back, 0 bases at V and 10 bases at J, with 16 bases in the middle. Germline values: CDR1 LNHNV, CDR2 YYDKDF (reference sequence). The CDR3 covers 16 residues. CDR3 sequence reads: CATSRDLVGAGSPLHF. Written as DNA, the CDR3 is TGTGCCACCAGCAGAGACTTGGTGGGGGCAGGCTCACCCCTCCACTTT. Looking up the rest from reference TRBV15 and TRBJ1-6 gives the full variable domain: DAMVIQNPRYQVTQFGKPVTLSCSQTLNHNVMYWYQQKSSQAPKLLFHYYDKDFNNEADTPDNFQSRRPNTSFCFLDIRSPGLGDTAMYLCATSRDLVGAGSPLHFGNGTRLTVT.

The CDR3: CATSDSGETQYF. The CDR3 nucleotides read TGTGCCACCAGTGATTCAGGCGAGACCCAGTACTTC. The chain employs TRBV24-1 and TRBJ2-5; no clear D gene. CDR1 KGHDR and CDR2 SFDVKD come from the germline V gene. V was shortened by 2 bases and J by 5 bases, with 5 bases between the two germline ends. The CDR3 consists of 12 residues.

Points on this clonotype: A much more abundant neighbour one base away suggests this may be a read error. The chain joins TRBV19 to TRBJ2-2; 10 positions agree with TRBD2. Per germline, CDR1 LNHDA and CDR2 SQIVND (reference sequence). Germline trimming cut 9 bases from V and 6 bases from J; bases unmatched to any gene: 7. This CDR3 has 14 amino acids. CDR3 nucleotide sequence: TGTGCCAGCAGTCGAAGCGGGGGGGCCGGGGAGCTGTTTTTT. Translation gives CASSRSGGAGELFF. The full variable domain, in which reference TRBV19 and TRBJ2-2 provide the parts outside the CDR3, is DGGITQSPKYLFRKEGQNVTLSCEQNLNHDAMYWYRQDPGQGLRLIYYSQIVNDFQKGDIAEGYSVSREKKESFPLTVTSAQKNPTAFYLCASSRSGGAGELFFGEGSRLTVL.